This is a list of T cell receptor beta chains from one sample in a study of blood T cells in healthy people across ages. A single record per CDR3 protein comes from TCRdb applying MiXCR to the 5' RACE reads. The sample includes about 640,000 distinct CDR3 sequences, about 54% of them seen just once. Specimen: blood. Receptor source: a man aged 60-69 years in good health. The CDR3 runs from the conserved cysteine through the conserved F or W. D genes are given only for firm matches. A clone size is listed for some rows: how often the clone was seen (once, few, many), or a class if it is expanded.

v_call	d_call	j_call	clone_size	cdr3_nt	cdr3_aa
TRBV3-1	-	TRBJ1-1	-	TGTGCCAGCAGCCAAGGATGGAGTCCGAACACTGAAGCTTTCTTT	CASSQGWSPNTEAFF
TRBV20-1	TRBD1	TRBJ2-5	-	TGCAGTACCGGGCGGGACAGGTACCCTCTCCAGTACTTC	CSTGRDRYPLQYF
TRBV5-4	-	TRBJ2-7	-	TGTGCCGGCAGCTTGGCCGGGACGCGATCCTACGAGCAGTACTTC	CAGSLAGTRSYEQYF
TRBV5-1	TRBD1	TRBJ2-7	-	TGCGCCAGCAGCTACGGACAGGGTACCGAGCAGTACTTC	CASSYGQGTEQYF
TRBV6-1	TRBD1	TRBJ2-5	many	TGTGCCACGTCGTCCGGGACAGGGTGGATGGAGACCCAGTACTTC	CATSSGTGWMETQYF
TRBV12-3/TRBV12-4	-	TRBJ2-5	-	TGTGCCAGCAGTTACGAGGGGACCCACAAACCCCAAGAGACCCAGTACTTC	CASSYEGTHKPQETQYF
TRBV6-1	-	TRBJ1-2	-	TGTGCCAGCAGTGGGCGGACAGCTAACTATGGCTACACCTTC	CASSGRTANYGYTF
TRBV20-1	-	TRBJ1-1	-	TGCAGCCCTAGGGCGGTTTCCGGTGAAGCTTTCTTT	CSPRAVSGEAFF
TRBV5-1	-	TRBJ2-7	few	TGCGCCAGCAGCTTCCCGGAGGGCGGTTCCTACGAGCAGTACTTC	CASSFPEGGSYEQYF
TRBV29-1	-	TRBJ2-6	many	TGCAGCGTTGGCCTCCCTGGGGCCAACGTCCTGACTTTC	CSVGLPGANVLTF
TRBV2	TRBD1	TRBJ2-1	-	TGTGCCAGCCACCGGGACAGACCCAGCAATGAGCAGTTCTTC	CASHRDRPSNEQFF
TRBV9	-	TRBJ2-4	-	TGTGCCAGCGCTGAAGCGATAGGACTAAGGTGGAACATTCAGTACTTC	CASAEAIGLRWNIQYF
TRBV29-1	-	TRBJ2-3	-	TGCAGCGTTTCAGGTTTAGTATTAGATACGCAGTATTTT	CSVSGLVLDTQYF
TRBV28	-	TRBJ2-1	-	TGTGCCAGCAGGTCCCTACCGGGGGCGTACAATGAGCAGTTCTTC	CASRSLPGAYNEQFF
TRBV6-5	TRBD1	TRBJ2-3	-	TGTGCCAGCAGTTACTCCCCCAGGGGGGATACGCAGTATTTT	CASSYSPRGDTQYF